These T cell receptor beta chains were read from a single sample in a study of control samples from healthy donors and cancer patients. The table came from immunoSEQ multiplex PCR; TCRdb's copy has only in-frame clones and leaves some out. The sample has around 52,000 clones, 91% seen once. The sample taken for sequencing was PBMCs. These receptors all stem from a young man with colorectal cancer. Both conserved end residues are part of each CDR3. D genes are given only for firm matches. The size field is filled for only some rows; it gives once, few, many or a size class.

d_call j_call clone_size v_call cdr3_aa cdr3_nt
- TRBJ1-1 - TRBV10-3 CAISDHAGGAPLEAFF TGTGCCATCAGTGACCACGCTGGGGGCGCCCCCCTTGAAGCTTTCTTT
- TRBJ1-1 - TRBV30 CVTTSPPDLGAFF TGTGTGACTACGTCCCCTCCGGACCTGGGAGCTTTCTTT
TRBD1 TRBJ1-1 once TRBV10-2 CASSPLGQGGSTEAFF TGCGCCAGCAGTCCTCTTGGACAGGGCGGGAGCACTGAAGCTTTCTTT
- TRBJ1-1 - TRBV21-1 CASSKEKVSEDTEAFF TGTGCCAGCAGCAAAGAGAAGGTTTCAGAAGACACTGAAGCTTTCTTT
- TRBJ1-2 - TRBV18 CASSPGGGGYTF TGTGCCAGCTCACCCGGGGGCGGTGGCTACACCTTC
- TRBJ1-2 - TRBV11-3 CALGERGYTF TGTGCTTTGGGGGAACGGGGCTACACCTTC
- TRBJ2-7 - TRBV6-6 CASSYQYEQYF TGTGCCAGCAGTTACCAATACGAGCAGTACTTC
- TRBJ1-3 - TRBV4-1 CASSQTKGPGNTIYF TGCGCCAGCAGCCAAACGAAGGGGCCTGGAAACACCATATATTTT
- TRBJ1-6 - TRBV5-1 CASSSLDTENSPLHF TGCGCCAGCAGCTCGTTAGACACGGAAAATTCACCCCTCCACTTT
- TRBJ1-1 - TRBV30 CAWKIRYAEAFF TGTGCCTGGAAAATCCGGTACGCTGAAGCTTTCTTT
TRBD1 TRBJ1-1 - TRBV3-1/TRBV3-2 CASSPGDSYTEAFF TGTGCCAGCAGCCCGGGGGACAGTTACACTGAAGCTTTCTTT
- TRBJ1-2 - TRBV7-9 CATRGIQNYGYTF TGTGCCACGCGGGGGATACAGAACTATGGCTACACCTTC
TRBD1 TRBJ2-1 - TRBV2 CATKKGQGSYNEQFF TGTGCCACCAAAAAGGGACAGGGCTCCTACAATGAGCAGTTCTTC
- TRBJ1-4 - TRBV11-2 CASSHNRVVTNEKLFF TGTGCCAGCAGCCACAACAGGGTGGTAACTAATGAAAAACTGTTTTTT
TRBD1 TRBJ1-2 few TRBV19 CASSRTKPGGLNYGYTF TGTGCCAGTAGCCGAACGAAACCAGGGGGCTTAAACTATGGCTACACCTTC
- TRBJ2-3 - TRBV4-3 CASSQGSGGLTDTQYF TGCGCCAGCAGCCAAGGATCCGGGGGGCTCACAGATACGCAGTATTTT
- TRBJ1-1 - TRBV6-5 CASSYLRINTEAFF TGTGCCAGCAGTTACCTCCGGATAAACACTGAAGCTTTCTTT
TRBD2 TRBJ2-5 - TRBV24-1 CATSEASGGTTGETQYF TGTGCCACCAGTGAGGCCAGCGGGGGCACGACGGGGGAGACCCAGTACTTC
- TRBJ2-2 - TRBV7-2 CASSGWRDTGELFF TGTGCCAGCAGTGGATGGAGGGACACCGGGGAGCTGTTTTTT
- TRBJ2-3 - TRBV29-1 CSSIGTDTQYF TGCAGCTCAATCGGCACAGATACGCAGTATTTT
- TRBJ2-1 - TRBV5-6 CASSLLGGAAREQFF TGTGCCAGCAGCCTCCTAGGTGGAGCGGCGCGGGAGCAGTTCTTC
- TRBJ2-6 - TRBV19 CATQRERKGSSAGANVLTF TGTGCCACTCAAAGGGAAAGGAAGGGTTCGTCGGCTGGGGCCAACGTCCTGACTTTC
TRBD1 TRBJ1-2 once TRBV6-6 CASTQTRTGVDYGYTF TGTGCCAGCACCCAAACTAGGACAGGGGTAGACTATGGCTACACCTTC
- TRBJ2-1 - TRBV19 CACSRARNNEQFF TGTGCCTGTAGCCGGGCCCGGAACAATGAGCAGTTCTTC
TRBD1 TRBJ1-1 - TRBV6-2/TRBV6-3 CASSYSTGKGSWYTEAFF TGTGCCAGCAGTTACTCGACAGGGAAGGGAAGTTGGTACACTGAAGCTTTCTTT
- TRBJ2-2 once TRBV19 CASSILGDSGELFF TGTGCCAGTAGTATATTGGGGGACTCCGGGGAGCTGTTTTTT
- TRBJ2-1 - TRBV29-1 CSFHGSSYNEQFF TGCAGCTTTCACGGGAGCTCCTACAATGAGCAGTTCTTC
TRBD2 TRBJ2-2 - TRBV7-9 CASSSGLAGGRFVTGELFF TGTGCCAGCAGCTCAGGACTCGCGGGGGGGCGTTTTGTCACCGGGGAGCTGTTTTTT
- TRBJ1-1 once TRBV3-1/TRBV3-2 CASSLRGTEAFF TGTGCCAGCAGCCTCAGAGGCACTGAAGCTTTCTTT
- TRBJ2-2 - TRBV12-3/TRBV12-4 CASSLLAGELFF TGTGCCAGCAGTTTACTAGCCGGGGAGCTGTTTTTT
- TRBJ2-1 - TRBV6-1 CASSEDPGTYNEQFF TGTGCCAGCAGTGAAGACCCGGGAACCTACAATGAGCAGTTCTTC
TRBD2 TRBJ2-7 few TRBV5-4 CASSPGLAGVYEQYF TGTGCCAGCAGCCCCGGACTAGCGGGGGTCTACGAGCAGTACTTC
- TRBJ2-6 - TRBV27 CASSLVHPLSSGANVLTF TGTGCCAGCAGTTTGGTCCACCCCCTGAGCTCTGGGGCCAACGTCCTGACTTTC
- TRBJ2-3 - TRBV19 CASSIGGVSTDTQYF TGTGCCAGTAGTATCGGCGGGGTAAGCACAGATACGCAGTATTTT
- TRBJ1-6 - TRBV2 CASSVQGSDSPLHF TGTGCCAGCAGTGTGCAGGGGTCTGATTCACCCCTCCACTTT
- TRBJ1-4 - TRBV9 CASSVGFATNEKLFF TGTGCCAGCAGCGTGGGATTTGCAACTAATGAAAAACTGTTTTTT
- TRBJ2-5 - TRBV9 CASSVEVGTVKETQYF TGTGCCAGCAGCGTAGAGGTGGGCACAGTCAAAGAGACCCAGTACTTC
TRBD2 TRBJ2-3 - TRBV5-1 CASSFSGGADTQYF TGCGCCAGCAGCTTTAGCGGGGGGGCAGATACGCAGTATTTT
TRBD1 TRBJ2-1 few TRBV24-1 CATSDLKDRGQNEQFF TGTGCCACCAGTGATTTGAAGGACAGGGGGCAGAATGAGCAGTTCTTC
- TRBJ1-4 once TRBV6-6 CATKTFRDEKLFF TGTGCCACAAAAACTTTCAGGGACGAAAAACTGTTTTTT
TRBD1 TRBJ1-5 - TRBV30 CAWSVGTGNQPQHF TGTGCCTGGAGTGTTGGGACAGGGAATCAGCCCCAGCATTTT
- TRBJ1-2 - TRBV5-5 CASSLTPLGYGYTF TGTGCCAGCAGCTTGACCCCGTTAGGCTATGGCTACACCTTC